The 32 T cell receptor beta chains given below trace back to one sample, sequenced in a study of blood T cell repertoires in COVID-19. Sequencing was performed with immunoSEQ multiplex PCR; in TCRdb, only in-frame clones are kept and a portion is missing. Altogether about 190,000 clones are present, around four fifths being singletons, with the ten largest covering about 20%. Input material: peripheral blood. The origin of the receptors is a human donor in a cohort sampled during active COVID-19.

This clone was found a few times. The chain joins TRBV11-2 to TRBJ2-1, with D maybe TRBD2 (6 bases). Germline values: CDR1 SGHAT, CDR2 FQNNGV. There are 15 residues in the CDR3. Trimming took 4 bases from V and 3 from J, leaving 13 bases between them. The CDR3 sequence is CASSSKLALYNEQFF. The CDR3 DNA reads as TGTGCCAGCAGCTCCAAACTAGCTCTCTACAATGAGCAGTTCTTC.

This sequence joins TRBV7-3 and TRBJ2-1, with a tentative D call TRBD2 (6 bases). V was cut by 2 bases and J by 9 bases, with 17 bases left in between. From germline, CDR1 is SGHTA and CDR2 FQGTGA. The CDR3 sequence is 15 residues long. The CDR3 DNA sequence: TGTGCCAGCAGCTTAGTACTAGCCTCCGGGGCTGAGCAGTTCTTC. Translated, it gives CASSLVLASGAEQFF.

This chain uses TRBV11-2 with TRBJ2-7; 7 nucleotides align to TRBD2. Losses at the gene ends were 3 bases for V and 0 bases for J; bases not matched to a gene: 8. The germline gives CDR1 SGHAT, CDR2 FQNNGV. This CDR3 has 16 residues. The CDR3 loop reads CASSFGTGGGSYEQYV. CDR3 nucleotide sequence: TGTGCCAGCAGCTTCGGGACGGGCGGGGGCTCCTACGAGCAGTACGTC.

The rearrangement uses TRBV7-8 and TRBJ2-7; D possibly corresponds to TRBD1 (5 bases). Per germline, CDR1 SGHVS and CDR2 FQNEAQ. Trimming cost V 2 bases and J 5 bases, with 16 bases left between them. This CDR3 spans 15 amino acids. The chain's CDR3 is CASSLSGPGAHEQYF. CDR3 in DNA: TGTGCCAGCAGCTTATCAGGCCCTGGGGCCCACGAGCAGTACTTC.

In DNA, the CDR3 is TGCGCCAGCGACGGAGGACGGCGCAATCAGCCCCAGCATTTT. Translation gives CASDGGRRNQPQHF. The chain recombines TRBV5-1 with TRBJ1-5; D uncertain. Trimming removed 7 bases at V and 2 bases at J, with 13 bases between. Germline V gene data show CDR1 as SGHRS and CDR2 as YFSETQ. This CDR3 is 14 amino acids long.

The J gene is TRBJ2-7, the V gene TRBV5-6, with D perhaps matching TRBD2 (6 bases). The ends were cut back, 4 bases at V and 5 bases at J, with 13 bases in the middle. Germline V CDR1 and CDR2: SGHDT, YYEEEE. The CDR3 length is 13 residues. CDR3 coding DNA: TGTGCCAGCAGCGTCGTGTGGGGGGACGAGCAGTACGTC. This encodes CASSVVWGDEQYV.

The CDR3 spells CASSDSDRDSDNSPLHF. The CDR3 DNA reads TGTGCCAGCAGTGATTCAGACCGGGACAGCGATAATTCACCCCTCCACTTT. The rearrangement links TRBV6-1 to TRBJ1-6, with TRBD1 matching over 7 bases. V gave up 3 bases and J gave up 5 bases; unmatched junction bases: 10. Germline assignment: CDR1 MNHNS and CDR2 SASEGT. The CDR3 is made up of 17 amino acids.

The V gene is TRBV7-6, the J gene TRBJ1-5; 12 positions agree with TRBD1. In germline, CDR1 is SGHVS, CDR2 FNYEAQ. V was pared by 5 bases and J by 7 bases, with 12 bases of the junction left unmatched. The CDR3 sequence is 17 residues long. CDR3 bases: TGTGCCAGCAGCCCAGACACGGGGACAGGGGGCCACCAGCCCCAGCATTTT. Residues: CASSPDTGTGGHQPQHF.

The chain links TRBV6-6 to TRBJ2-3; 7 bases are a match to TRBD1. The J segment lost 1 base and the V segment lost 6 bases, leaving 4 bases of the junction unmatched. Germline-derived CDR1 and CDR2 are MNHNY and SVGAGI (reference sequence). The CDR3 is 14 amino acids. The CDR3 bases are TGTGCCAGCAGCCCAGGGGGACGCACAGATACGCAGTATTTT. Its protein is CASSPGGRTDTQYF.

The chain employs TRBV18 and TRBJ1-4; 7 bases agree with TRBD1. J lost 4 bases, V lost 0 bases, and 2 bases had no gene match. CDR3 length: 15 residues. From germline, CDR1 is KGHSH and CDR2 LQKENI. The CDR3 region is CASSPPAGGNEKLFF. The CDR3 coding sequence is TGTGCCAGCTCACCACCGGCAGGGGGTAATGAAAAACTGTTTTTT.

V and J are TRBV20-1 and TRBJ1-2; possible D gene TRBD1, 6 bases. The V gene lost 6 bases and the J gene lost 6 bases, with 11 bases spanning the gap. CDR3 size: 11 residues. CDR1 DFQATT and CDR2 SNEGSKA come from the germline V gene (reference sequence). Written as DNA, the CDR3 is TGCAGTGCCAGGACAGAGAATGGCTACACCTTC. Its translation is CSARTENGYTF.

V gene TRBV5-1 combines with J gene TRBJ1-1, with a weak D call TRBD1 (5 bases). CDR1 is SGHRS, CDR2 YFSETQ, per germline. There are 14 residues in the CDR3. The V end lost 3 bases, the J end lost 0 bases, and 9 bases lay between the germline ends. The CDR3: CASSWTPLNTEAFF. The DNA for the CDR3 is TGCGCCAGCAGCTGGACACCCCTGAACACTGAAGCTTTCTTT.

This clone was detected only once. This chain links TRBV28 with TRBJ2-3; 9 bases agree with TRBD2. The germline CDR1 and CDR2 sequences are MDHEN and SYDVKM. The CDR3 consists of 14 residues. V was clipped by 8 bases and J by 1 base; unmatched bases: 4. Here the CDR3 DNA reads TGTGCCAGCTATAGCGGGAGTGGCACAGATACGCAGTATTTT. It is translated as CASYSGSGTDTQYF.

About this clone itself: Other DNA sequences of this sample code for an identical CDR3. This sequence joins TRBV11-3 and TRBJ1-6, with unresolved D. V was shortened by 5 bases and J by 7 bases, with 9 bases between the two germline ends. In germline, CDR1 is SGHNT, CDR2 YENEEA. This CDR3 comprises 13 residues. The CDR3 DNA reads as TGTGCCAGCAGCCTTGACAACAATTCACCCCTCCACTTT. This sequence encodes CASSLDNNSPLHF. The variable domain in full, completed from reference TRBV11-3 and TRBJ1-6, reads EAGVVQSPRYKIIEKKQPVAFWCNPISGHNTLYWYLQNLGQGPELLIRYENEEAVDDSQLPKDRFSAERLKGVDSTLKIQPAELGDSAVYLCASSLDNNSPLHFGNGTRLTVT.

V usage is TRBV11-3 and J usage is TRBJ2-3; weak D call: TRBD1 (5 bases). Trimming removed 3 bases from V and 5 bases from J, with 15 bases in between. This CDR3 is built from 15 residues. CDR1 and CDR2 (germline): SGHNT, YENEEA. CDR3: CASSFQGLLGDTQYF. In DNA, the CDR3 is TGTGCCAGCAGCTTCCAGGGCTTATTGGGAGATACGCAGTATTTT.

The CDR3 DNA sequence: TGTGCCAGTAGTTCACACTTTACGGGCACTGAAGCTTTCTTT. It codes for CASSSHFTGTEAFF. The chain links TRBV19 to TRBJ1-1; D call uncertain. The CDR3 has 14 residues. The germline gives CDR1 LNHDA, CDR2 SQIVND (reference sequence). The V end lost 5 bases, the J end lost 4 bases, and 14 bases lay between the germline ends.

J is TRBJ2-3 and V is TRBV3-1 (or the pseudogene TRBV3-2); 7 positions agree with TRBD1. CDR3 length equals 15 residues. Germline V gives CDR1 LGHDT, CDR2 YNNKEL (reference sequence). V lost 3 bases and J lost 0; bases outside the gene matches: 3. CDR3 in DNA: TGTGCCAGCAGCCAGACAGGGCTCAGCACAGATACGCAGTATTTT. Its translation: CASSQTGLSTDTQYF.

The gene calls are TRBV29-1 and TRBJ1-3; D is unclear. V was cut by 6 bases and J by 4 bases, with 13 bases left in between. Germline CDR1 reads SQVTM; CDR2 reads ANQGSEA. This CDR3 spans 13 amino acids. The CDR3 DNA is TGCAGCGTATTGGGCAACAGCGGAAACACCATATATTTT. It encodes CSVLGNSGNTIYF.

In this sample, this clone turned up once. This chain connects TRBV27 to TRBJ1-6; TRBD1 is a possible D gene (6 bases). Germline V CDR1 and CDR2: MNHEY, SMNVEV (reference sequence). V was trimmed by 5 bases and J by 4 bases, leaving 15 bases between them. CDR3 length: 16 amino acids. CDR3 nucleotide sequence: TGTGCCAGCAGTCCGCAGGGGTTACATTATAATTCACCCCTCCACTTT. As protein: CASSPQGLHYNSPLHF.

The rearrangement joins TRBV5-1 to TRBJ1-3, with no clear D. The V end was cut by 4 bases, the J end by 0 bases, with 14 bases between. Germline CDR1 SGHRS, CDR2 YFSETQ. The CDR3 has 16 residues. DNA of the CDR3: TGCGCCAGCAGCCCGGGAGGTGGGGTCTCTGGAAACACCATATATTTT. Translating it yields CASSPGGGVSGNTIYF.

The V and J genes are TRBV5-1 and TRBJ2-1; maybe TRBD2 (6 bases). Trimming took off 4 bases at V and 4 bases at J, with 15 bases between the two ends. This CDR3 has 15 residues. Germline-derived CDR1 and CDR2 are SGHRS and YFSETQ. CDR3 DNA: TGCGCCAGCAGCCAGATGATTAGCGGATACAATGAGCAGTTCTTC. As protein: CASSQMISGYNEQFF.

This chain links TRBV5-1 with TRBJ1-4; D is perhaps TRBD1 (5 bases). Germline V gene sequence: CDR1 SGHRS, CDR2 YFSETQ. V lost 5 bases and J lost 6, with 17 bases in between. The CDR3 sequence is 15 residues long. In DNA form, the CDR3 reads TGCGCCAGCAGAAGTCGAGGCAGGGTGGATGAAAAACTGTTTTTT. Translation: CASRSRGRVDEKLFF.

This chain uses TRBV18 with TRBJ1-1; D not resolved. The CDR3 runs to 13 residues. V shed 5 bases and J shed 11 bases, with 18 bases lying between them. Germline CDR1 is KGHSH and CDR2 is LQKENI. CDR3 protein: CASSRTQRSYAFF. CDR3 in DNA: TGTGCCAGCTCAAGGACGCAGCGGTCGTATGCTTTCTTT.

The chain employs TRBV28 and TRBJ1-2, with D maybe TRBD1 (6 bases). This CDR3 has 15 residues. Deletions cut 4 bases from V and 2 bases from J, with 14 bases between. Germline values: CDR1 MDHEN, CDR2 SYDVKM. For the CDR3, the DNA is TGTGCCAGCAGTTCACCGGGACAACTGAACTATGGCTACACCTTC. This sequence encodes CASSSPGQLNYGYTF.

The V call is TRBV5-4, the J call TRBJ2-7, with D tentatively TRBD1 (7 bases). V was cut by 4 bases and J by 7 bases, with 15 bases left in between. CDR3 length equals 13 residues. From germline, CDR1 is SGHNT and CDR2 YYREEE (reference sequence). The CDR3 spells CASSPTGAGEQYF. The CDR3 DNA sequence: TGTGCCAGCAGCCCCACAGGGGCGGGGGAGCAGTACTTC.

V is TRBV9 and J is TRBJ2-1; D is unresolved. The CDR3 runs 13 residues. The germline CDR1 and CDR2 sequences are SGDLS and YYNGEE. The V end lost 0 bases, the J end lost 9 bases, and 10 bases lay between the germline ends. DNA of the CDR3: TGTGCCAGCAGCGTAGGTCCCTCGGGTGAGCAGTTCTTC. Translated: CASSVGPSGEQFF. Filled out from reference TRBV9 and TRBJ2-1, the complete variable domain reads DSGVTQTPKHLITATGQRVTLRCSPRSGDLSVYWYQQSLDQGLQFLIQYYNGEERAKGNILERFSAQQFPDLHSELNLSSLELGDSALYFCASSVGPSGEQFFGPGTRLTVL.

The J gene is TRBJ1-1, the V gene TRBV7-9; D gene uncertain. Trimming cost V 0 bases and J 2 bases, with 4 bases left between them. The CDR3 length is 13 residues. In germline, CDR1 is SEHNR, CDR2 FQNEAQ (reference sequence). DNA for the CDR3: TGTGCCAGCAGCTTAGCTACAAACACTGAAGCTTTCTTT. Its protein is CASSLATNTEAFF.

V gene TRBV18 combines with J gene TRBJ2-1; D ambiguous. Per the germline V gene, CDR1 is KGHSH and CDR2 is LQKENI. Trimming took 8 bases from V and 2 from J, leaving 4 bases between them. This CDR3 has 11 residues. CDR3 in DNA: TGTGCCAGCGGCACCTACAATGAGCAGTTCTTC. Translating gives CASGTYNEQFF.

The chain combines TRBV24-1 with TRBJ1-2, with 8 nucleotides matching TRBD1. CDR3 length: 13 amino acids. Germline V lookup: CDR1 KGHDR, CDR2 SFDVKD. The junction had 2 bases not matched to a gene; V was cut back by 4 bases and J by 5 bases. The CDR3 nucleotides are TGTGCCACCAGTGAAAGACAGGGGTATGGCTACACCTTC. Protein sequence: CATSERQGYGYTF.

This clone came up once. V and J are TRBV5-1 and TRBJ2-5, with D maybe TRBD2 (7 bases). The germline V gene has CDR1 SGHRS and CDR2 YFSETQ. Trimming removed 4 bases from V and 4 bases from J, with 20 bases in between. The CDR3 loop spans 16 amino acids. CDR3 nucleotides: TGCGCCAGCAGCCTATCTTTGGTAGGGGGGGCAGAGACCCAGTACTTC. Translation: CASSLSLVGGAETQYF.

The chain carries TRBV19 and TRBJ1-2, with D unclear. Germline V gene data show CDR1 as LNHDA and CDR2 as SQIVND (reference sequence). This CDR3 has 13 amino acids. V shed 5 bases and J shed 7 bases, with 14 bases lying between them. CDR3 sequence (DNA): TGTGCCAGTAGTCAATCCACCGTCAGTGGCTACACCTTC. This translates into CASSQSTVSGYTF.

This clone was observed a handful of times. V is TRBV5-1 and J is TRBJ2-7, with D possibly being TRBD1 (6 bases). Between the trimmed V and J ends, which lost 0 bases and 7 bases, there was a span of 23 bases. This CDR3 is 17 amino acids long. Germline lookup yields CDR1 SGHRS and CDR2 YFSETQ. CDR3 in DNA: TGCGCCAGCAGCTTGGGGGGGCGCTTAACCTTTGGATCGGAGCAGTACTTC. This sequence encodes CASSLGGRLTFGSEQYF.